This T cell receptor (beta chain) appears in the sequencing data of a study of blood T cell repertoires in COVID-19. This clone was seen a handful of times. TCRdb keeps only in-frame clones here, not all; method: immunoSEQ multiplex PCR. The data show 250,000 to 300,000 clones, around 85% seen once. The sequenced sample was peripheral blood. The receptor comes from a woman aged 25 to 45 with COVID-19, enrolled during active disease.

The CDR3 DNA follows: TGTGCCAGCAGCAAAGACATCTACGAGCAGTACTTC. It yields the protein CASSKDIYEQYF. This sequence joins TRBV5-4 and TRBJ2-7, with D unresolved. V was cut by 4 bases and J by 3 bases, with 8 bases left in between. The CDR3 runs 12 residues. The germline V gene has CDR1 SGHNT and CDR2 YYREEE (reference sequence).